This TCR beta chain was captured in a study of cytomegalovirus exposure and HLA in healthy donors. This clone was seen a single time. Vbeta (60) and Jbeta (13) primers were used in the PCR. Using immunoSEQ multiplex PCR, the repertoire was profiled, and TCRdb retains in-frame clones only, with some absent. The sample holds 65,000 to 90,000 clones, less than 80% seen once. Germline V gene data show CDR1 as SGHTA and CDR2 as FQGNSA. The V segment lost 2 bases and the J segment 3 bases; nucleotides outside the gene matches: 4. CDR3 length equals 16 residues. The study sampled nominally healthy donors, though unrecorded immune exposures were likely.

This sequence was found in a woman between 35 and 50 years old in good health and CMV-seropositive. The chain is built from TRBV7-2 and TRBJ2-5; 12 nucleotides align to TRBD2. Sequenced sample: PBMCs. This CDR3 is CASSLSLAGGKETQYF. DNA for the CDR3: TGTGCCAGCAGCTTATCACTAGCGGGGGGAAAAGAGACCCAGTACTTC.